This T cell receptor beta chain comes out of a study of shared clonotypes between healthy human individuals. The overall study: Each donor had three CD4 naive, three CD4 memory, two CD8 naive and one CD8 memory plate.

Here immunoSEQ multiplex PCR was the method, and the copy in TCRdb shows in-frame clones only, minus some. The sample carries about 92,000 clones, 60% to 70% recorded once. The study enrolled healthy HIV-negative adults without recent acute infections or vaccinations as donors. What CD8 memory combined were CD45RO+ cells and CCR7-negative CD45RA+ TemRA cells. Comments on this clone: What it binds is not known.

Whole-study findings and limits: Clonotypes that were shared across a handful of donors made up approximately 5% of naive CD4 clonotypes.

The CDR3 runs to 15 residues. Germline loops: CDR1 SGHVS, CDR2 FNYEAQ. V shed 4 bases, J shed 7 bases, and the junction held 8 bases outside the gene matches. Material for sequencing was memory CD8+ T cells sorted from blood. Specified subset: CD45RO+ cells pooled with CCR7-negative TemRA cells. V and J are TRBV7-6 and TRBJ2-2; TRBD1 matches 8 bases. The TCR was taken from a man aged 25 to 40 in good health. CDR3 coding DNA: TGTGCCAGCAGCTCAGGGGGCGGTTATAGCGGGGAGCTGTTTTTT. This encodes CASSSGGGYSGELFF.